The 19 T cell receptor beta chains below come from one sample, sequenced in a study of OX40 agonist ivuxolimab in advanced cancers. Here immunoSEQ multiplex PCR was the method, and the copy in TCRdb shows in-frame clones only, minus some. The sample lists fewer than 70,000 clones; around nine tenths were seen once. Sample: CD4+ or CD8+ T cells sorted from blood, taken in a trial of the OX40 agonist ivuxolimab. The receptors were sampled from an adult with an advanced solid tumor such as melanoma, head and neck, liver or kidney cancer.

The V call is TRBV5-6, the J call TRBJ2-5, with TRBD2 matching 12 bases. The CDR3 extends over 14 amino acids. V gave up 7 bases and J gave up 5 bases; unmatched junction bases: 6. The germline V gene has CDR1 SGHDT and CDR2 YYEEEE. The CDR3 reads CASALAGGRETQYF. In nucleotides, the CDR3 is TGTGCCAGCGCGCTAGCGGGAGGGAGGGAGACCCAGTACTTC.

The chain has TRBV19 and TRBJ2-5; perhaps TRBD2 as D (6 bases). The germline gives CDR1 LNHDA, CDR2 SQIVND (reference sequence). The CDR3 consists of 14 residues. V was clipped by 5 bases and J by 4 bases, with 14 bases between them. Written as DNA, the CDR3 is TGTGCCAGTAGTGCTCTCGGGGGAGGAGAGACCCAGTACTTC. Translating gives CASSALGGGETQYF.

V gene TRBV6-5 combines with J gene TRBJ1-1; D gene unclear. The germline gives CDR1 MNHEY, CDR2 SVGAGI. V was pared by 4 bases and J by 0 bases, with 12 bases between. There are 15 residues in the CDR3. This CDR3 reads CASSFSGLMNTEAFF. CDR3 bases: TGTGCCAGCAGTTTCAGTGGGCTCATGAACACTGAAGCTTTCTTT.

V is TRBV19 and J is TRBJ2-5, with 7 bases that match TRBD2. This CDR3 region has 13 residues. Looked up from germline, CDR1 is LNHDA and CDR2 is SQIVND (reference sequence). The J segment lost 5 bases and the V segment lost 6 bases, leaving 6 bases of the junction unmatched. The CDR3 protein is CASRRWEGETQYF. In nucleotides, the CDR3 is TGTGCCAGTAGACGTTGGGAGGGGGAGACCCAGTACTTC.

The chain joins TRBV30 to TRBJ1-4, with TRBD1 matching 7 bases. The V gene's germline CDR1 is GTSNPN and CDR2 SVGIG (reference sequence). This CDR3 is built from 14 residues. V lost 2 bases, J lost 7 bases, and 7 bases stayed unmatched. This CDR3 is CAWSKGQAGEKLFF. In DNA form, the CDR3 reads TGTGCCTGGAGTAAAGGACAGGCCGGTGAAAAACTGTTTTTT.

The chain has TRBV28 and TRBJ1-5; D unresolved. Germline lookup yields CDR1 MDHEN and CDR2 SYDVKM. This CDR3 region has 15 residues. The V gene lost 7 bases and the J gene lost 4 bases, with 17 bases spanning the gap. The CDR3 here is CASKRPETRNQPQHF. The CDR3 coding sequence is TGTGCCAGCAAAAGGCCTGAGACGAGAAATCAGCCCCAGCATTTT. The full variable domain, completed using reference TRBV28 and TRBJ1-5, is DVKVTQSSRYLVKRTGEKVFLECVQDMDHENMFWYRQDPGLGLRLIYFSYDVKMKEKGDIPEGYSVSREKKERFSLILESASTNQTSMYLCASKRPETRNQPQHFGDGTRLSIL.

The chain has TRBV4-1 and TRBJ1-4, with a possible D match to TRBD1 (5 bases). Between the trimmed V and J ends, which lost 0 bases and 10 bases, there was a span of 12 bases. The CDR3 has 14 amino acids. Germline V gene lookup returns CDR1 MGHRA and CDR2 YSYEKL. CDR3 sequence: CASSQDGGIGKLFF. The CDR3 DNA is TGCGCCAGCAGCCAAGATGGGGGTATTGGAAAACTGTTTTTT.

The chain recombines TRBV4-2 with TRBJ1-2; a possible D gene is TRBD1 (6 bases). The length of the CDR3 is 16 residues. Trimming pared 0 bases from V and 4 bases from J, leaving 15 bases between. Germline CDR1 reads LGHNA; CDR2 reads YNFKEQ. The CDR3 sequence is CASSQDSGAGLYGYTF. As DNA, the CDR3 is TGTGCCAGCAGCCAAGATTCAGGGGCCGGTCTCTATGGCTACACCTTC.

V and J are TRBV11-2 and TRBJ2-7, with D hard to call. Trimming took 5 bases from V and 7 from J, leaving 9 bases between them. The germline CDR1 and CDR2 sequences are SGHAT and FQNNGV. The CDR3 length is 11 residues. The CDR3 nucleotides read TGTGCCAGCAGCCCCGCTATGGAGCAGTACTTC. Its protein product is CASSPAMEQYF.

This clone was detected only a few times. This chain connects TRBV7-9 to TRBJ1-1, with a possible D match to TRBD1 (6 bases). CDR1 and CDR2 (germline): SEHNR, FQNEAQ (reference sequence). V lost 6 bases and J lost 3, with 20 bases in between. The CDR3 has 16 amino acids. This CDR3 is CASSPTRGRGDTEAFF. DNA for the CDR3: TGTGCCAGCAGTCCTACCAGGGGCCGCGGGGACACTGAAGCTTTCTTT.

This sequence joins TRBV5-4 and TRBJ2-2; D might be TRBD1 (6 bases). The CDR3 runs 14 residues. The V and J ends lost 4 bases and 4 bases respectively, with 11 bases between them. Germline V gives CDR1 SGHNT, CDR2 YYREEE (reference sequence). CDR3 nucleotide sequence: TGTGCCAGCAGCACTGAGGGGGTCACCGGGGAGCTGTTTTTT. Residues: CASSTEGVTGELFF.

The chain joins TRBV18 to TRBJ2-1; D is perhaps TRBD2 (6 bases). This CDR3 has 15 amino acids. Germline V gene data show CDR1 as KGHSH and CDR2 as LQKENI. Trimming removed 3 bases at V and 9 bases at J, with 18 bases between. CDR3 amino acids: CASSPKGLAEGEQFF. CDR3 sequence (DNA): TGTGCCAGCTCACCGAAGGGACTCGCGGAAGGTGAGCAGTTCTTC.

The chain is built from TRBV6-4 and TRBJ1-1; 7 bases map to TRBD1. From germline, CDR1 is MRHNA and CDR2 SNTAGT. The CDR3 has 13 residues. V was pared by 8 bases and J by 0 bases, with 3 bases of the junction left unmatched. The CDR3 is CASGTDLNTEAFF. CDR3 coding DNA: TGTGCCAGCGGGACAGACCTGAACACTGAAGCTTTCTTT.

The chain recombines TRBV28 with TRBJ1-4; TRBD1 aligns across 11 bases. Germline V CDR1 and CDR2: MDHEN, SYDVKM. V shed 6 bases and J 7 bases; nucleotides not matched to a gene: 7. This CDR3 spans 15 amino acids. CDR3 in amino acids: CASRETGTGGEKLFF. DNA of the CDR3: TGTGCCAGCAGGGAGACCGGGACAGGGGGTGAAAAACTGTTTTTT.

V usage is TRBV5-6 and J usage is TRBJ2-1; D is uncertain. V shed 4 bases and J shed 2 bases, with 13 bases lying between them. Germline CDR1 reads SGHDT; CDR2 reads YYEEEE. The CDR3 is made up of 15 amino acids. The DNA of the CDR3 is TGTGCCAGCAGCCTATGGAGAGTCCCCTACAATGAGCAGTTCTTC. Protein product: CASSLWRVPYNEQFF.

The J gene is TRBJ1-5, the V gene TRBV11-2; no clear D. Germline CDR1 is SGHAT and CDR2 is FQNNGV. CDR3 length: 14 residues. The V and J ends lost 4 bases and 4 bases respectively, with 11 bases between them. CDR3: CASSYPGGNQPQHF. The CDR3 coding sequence is TGTGCCAGCAGCTACCCTGGCGGGAATCAGCCCCAGCATTTT.

This chain connects TRBV4-1 to TRBJ2-7, with D possibly matching TRBD2 (6 bases). CDR1 and CDR2 (germline): MGHRA, YSYEKL. CDR3 length: 16 residues. Trimming pared 4 bases from V and 3 bases from J, leaving 19 bases between. The CDR3 loop is CASSPEKTSRYYEQYF. Here the CDR3 DNA reads TGCGCCAGCAGCCCAGAAAAGACTAGTCGGTACTACGAGCAGTACTTC.

The genes are TRBV19 and TRBJ2-3; D is unresolved. The V gene lost 8 bases and the J gene lost 3 bases, with 9 bases spanning the gap. The germline V gene encodes CDR1 LNHDA and CDR2 SQIVND (reference sequence). CDR3 size: 12 residues. The CDR3 DNA is TGTGCCAGTCTTGGGGATACAGATACGCAGTATTTT. Its protein product is CASLGDTDTQYF.

V and J are TRBV18 and TRBJ2-2, with a tentative D call TRBD1 (6 bases). Trimming cost V 3 bases and J 0 bases, with 20 bases left between them. Germline V gene lookup returns CDR1 KGHSH and CDR2 LQKENI. The CDR3 spans 19 residues. Written as DNA, the CDR3 is TGTGCCAGCTCACCCCTCCCCCGGGGACAAAAAACGAACACCGGGGAGCTGTTTTTT. As protein: CASSPLPRGQKTNTGELFF.